This TCR beta chain came from a study of control samples from healthy donors and cancer patients. In germline, CDR1 is ENHRY, CDR2 SYGVKD. CDR3 length: 14 residues. With 3 bases clipped from V and 3 bases from J, the junction kept 4 bases outside the gene matches. Clones were sequenced by immunoSEQ multiplex PCR, and TCRdb holds only the in-frame ones, with some missing. The sample yields over 100,000 clones, roughly 89% seen once. This clone turned up a few times. Sequences were obtained from blood. The receptor was derived from a man aged 18-30 years in good health. The rearrangement uses TRBV10-3 and TRBJ1-2; 7 nucleotides line up with TRBD1. DNA of the CDR3: TGTGCCATCAGTGAAGGGGGCTGGCACTATGGCTACACCTTC. Protein: CAISEGGWHYGYTF.